The rows below give T cell receptor beta chains drawn from one sample of a study of shared clonotypes between healthy human individuals. Some clones are missing from TCRdb's copy, which holds only in-frame ones; the method was immunoSEQ multiplex PCR. The sample lists 2 million to 2.5 million clones, just under 95% seen once, with around 0.38% in the top ten. The specimen was naive CD4+ T cells from PBMCs. The receptor source for this set is a man aged 18 to 30 in good health. Some clones in this sample may be carry-over from other donors' samples. CDR3s include the opening cysteine and the closing phenylalanine or tryptophan. The order of the fields is V gene, clone size, CDR3 length, D gene, J gene, CDR3 DNA, CDR3 protein. The D gene is left open where the match is weak. Not all rows give a size; the values are once, few, many and, for expanded clones, a class.

TRBV2	.	10	.	TRBJ1-1	TGTGCCAGCAGGAGCACTGAAGCTTTCTTT	CASRSTEAFF
TRBV19	.	14	TRBD1	TRBJ2-1	TGTGCCAGTAGTATGACAGGGTACTACAATGAGCAGTTCTTC	CASSMTGYYNEQFF
TRBV29-1	few	13	TRBD1	TRBJ1-1	TGCAGCGTTACACAGGGGGTTATCGCTGAAGCTTTCTTT	CSVTQGVIAEAFF
TRBV7-9	.	14	.	TRBJ2-7	TGTGCCAGCAGCCCGGGGGGCGTGTCGGGTCAGCAGTACTTC	CASSPGGVSGQQYF
TRBV28	.	13	.	TRBJ2-7	TGTGCCAGCAGACAGGGGGGGATCTACGAGCAGTACTTC	CASRQGGIYEQYF
TRBV20-1	.	11	.	TRBJ1-5	TGCAGTGCTGGACCGGCTCGACCCCAGCATTTT	CSAGPARPQHF
TRBV27	.	14	TRBD1	TRBJ1-1	TGTGCCAGCACCCGAGACAGGGCGAACACTGAAGCTTTCTTT	CASTRDRANTEAFF
TRBV27	.	15	.	TRBJ2-6	TGTGCCAGCAGTTTGTGGGGAGCTGGGGCCAACGTCCTGACTTTC	CASSLWGAGANVLTF
TRBV7-2	.	16	.	TRBJ2-1	TGTGCCAGCAGCCCACTGACCAGCGGATCTTACAATGAGCAGTTCTTC	CASSPLTSGSYNEQFF
TRBV19	.	14	TRBD1	TRBJ2-7	TGTGCCAGTAGTTATGGGACAGGGACCTACGAGCAGTACTTC	CASSYGTGTYEQYF
TRBV4-1	few	12	.	TRBJ2-3	TGCGCCAGCAGCCACATCACAGATACGCAGTATTTT	CASSHITDTQYF
TRBV29-1	.	14	TRBD2	TRBJ2-7	TGCAGCGTTATCGGACTAGCGGAGCCATATGAGCAGTACTTC	CSVIGLAEPYEQYF
TRBV4-1	.	14	TRBD2	TRBJ2-1	TGCGCCAGCAGCCGACTAGCGGGAGCGGCTGAGCAGTTCTTC	CASSRLAGAAEQFF
TRBV10-3	.	16	TRBD2	TRBJ2-1	TGTGCCATCACCCCGTCCGGGACTAGTGACTACAATGAGCAGTTCTTC	CAITPSGTSDYNEQFF
TRBV6-1	once	13	.	TRBJ2-7	TGTGCCAGCTCAGAATCCGGCCCCTACGAGCAGTACTTC	CASSESGPYEQYF
TRBV28	.	12	.	TRBJ2-7	TGTGCCAGCAGTACATCAGGTTACGAGCAGTACTTC	CASSTSGYEQYF
TRBV6-6	.	14	.	TRBJ2-3	TGTGCCAGCAGTTACTCAGACCCCACAGATACGCAGTATTTT	CASSYSDPTDTQYF
TRBV2	.	14	TRBD1	TRBJ2-1	TGTGCCAGCGTCGAGACAGGGGGCGGAGGTGAGCAGTTCTTC	CASVETGGGGEQFF
TRBV6-6	.	14	TRBD1	TRBJ1-1	TGTGCCAGCAGACAGGGACAGGAGAACACTGAAGCTTTCTTT	CASRQGQENTEAFF
TRBV28	.	12	.	TRBJ1-5	TGTGCCAGCAGCCCTCCGGGTCAGCCCCAGCATTTT	CASSPPGQPQHF
TRBV27	.	15	TRBD2	TRBJ2-1	TGTGCCAGCAGTCCTCTAGCGGGAGTTAGGAATGAGCAGTTCTTC	CASSPLAGVRNEQFF
TRBV4-3	.	18	TRBD1	TRBJ2-3	TGCGCCAGCAGCTTCTCGCCCCCGCGACAGGGGAGCACAGATACGCAGTATTTT	CASSFSPPRQGSTDTQYF
TRBV4-1	.	15	.	TRBJ2-3	TGCGCCAGCAGCCCCAGGCTAGACGTCCCAGATACGCAGTATTTT	CASSPRLDVPDTQYF
TRBV5-4	once	15	TRBD1	TRBJ1-3	TGTGCCAGCAGCTTGGGACAGGGAACTGGAAACACCATATATTTT	CASSLGQGTGNTIYF
TRBV5-1	.	15	.	TRBJ2-1	TGCGCCAGCAGCCCTGCTAGCGATGCCTACAATGAGCAGTTCTTC	CASSPASDAYNEQFF
TRBV5-1	.	14	TRBD1	TRBJ1-2	TGCGCCAGCAGCCGGGACAGGGGCAGCTATGGCTACACCTTC	CASSRDRGSYGYTF
TRBV7-9	.	15	TRBD1	TRBJ1-1	TGTGCCAGCAGCTCCCGGACAGGGTCTAACACTGAAGCTTTCTTT	CASSSRTGSNTEAFF
TRBV10-3	once	17	.	TRBJ2-2	TGTGCCATCAGTCAAAACCCAGCGGGCCCGAACACCGGGGAGCTGTTTTTT	CAISQNPAGPNTGELFF
TRBV29-1	.	16	TRBD2	TRBJ2-3	TGCAGCGTGGAAGGGAGCGGGAGGGGGGGCACAGATACGCAGTATTTT	CSVEGSGRGGTDTQYF
TRBV15	.	13	.	TRBJ1-2	TGTGCCACCGGCCTAAGGGGGGGCTATGGCTACACCTTC	CATGLRGGYGYTF